This T cell receptor beta chain was observed in a study of blood T cell repertoires in COVID-19 (dated by TCRdb to the early 2020s). Looking at the study overall: Samples covering the acute and convalescent phases of COVID-19 were provided by collaborators in the United States, Italy and Spain. The material from the prospective study consisted of cDNA or gDNA derived from T cells, B-cell-depleted T cells, or PBMCs. Deeply sampled blood TCRbeta repertoires from subjects exposed to, actively infected with, or recovered from COVID-19 were included in the dataset. The repertoires were released in a freely available public database meant as a resource for research on the immune response to SARS-CoV-2. Samples were obtained from the ongoing ImmuneRACE study (first 160 participants) and from about 1,300 subjects provided by 6 global collaborators. Sample metadata almost always included a de-identified subject ID, COVID-19 status, age in years and sex. Where HLA class I and class II types were available, the types were taken from metadata supplied by the sample provider, not from assay-based typing.

On this clone itself: The clone's antigen remains unknown. Per-base qualities were not stored, and no clone one base away is much larger.

Whole blood was collected in K2EDTA tubes by collaborating institutions according to the institutions' own protocols. For TCRbeta analysis, collaborators shipped samples in one of three forms: frozen whole blood, isolated PBMCs, or DNA extracted from either of those sample types. What the research found in general, with its limitations: Clinical and demographic metadata were provided uncurated, with the amount varying by source and participant.

Reading from cysteine to phenylalanine, the CDR3 counts 15 amino acids. Left in the record is the CDR3 DNA by itself, 45 bases read in frame from the first base. The germline V gene (reference sequence) yields SGHAT for CDR1 and FQDESV for CDR2. V ends up 8 bases short and J 7 bases short, with an unmatched junction base count of 8. The immunoSEQ Assay, a bias-controlled multiplex PCR, was used to amplify TCRbeta CDR3 regions from genomic DNA. In the source study's methods: Within the assay, amplification of reference gene primers was used to estimate how many nucleated cells each sample contained. To quantify the absolute abundance of each unique TCRbeta CDR3 rearrangement, sequence reads were collapsed and filtered. For each sample, productive Simpson clonality was calculated by taking the square root of Simpson's diversity index across productive rearrangements. Not all clones reach the TCRdb copy of this immuneACCESS table, which keeps in-frame sequences only. Checked studies attribute under half of the gap to unresolved V genes and leave the rest unexplained. V and J calls and clone size follow that table, whereas D and trimming were derived from the DNA. This sample comprises 100,000 or so clones, more than 70% of them detected only once. The ten largest clones add up to around a tenth of the sample.

The sequencing sample was made of peripheral blood. The TCR originated in a woman aged 30 to 39 with acute or convalescent COVID-19. Recombination linked TRBV11-1 to TRBJ2-1; TRBD2 matches 13 bases in the middle. The nucleotides read TGTGCCAGCTCGGGACTAGCGGGGCCGGGGAATGAGCAGTTCTTC. Translated, this is CASSGLAGPGNEQFF.